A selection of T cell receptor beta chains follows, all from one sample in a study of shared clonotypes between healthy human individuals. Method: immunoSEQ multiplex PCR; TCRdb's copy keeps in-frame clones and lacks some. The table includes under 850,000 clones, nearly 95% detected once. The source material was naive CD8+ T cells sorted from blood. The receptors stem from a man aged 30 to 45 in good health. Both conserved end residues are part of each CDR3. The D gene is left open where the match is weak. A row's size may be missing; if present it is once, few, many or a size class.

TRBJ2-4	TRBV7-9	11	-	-	TGTGCCAGCAGCCACCAAAACATTCAGTACTTC	CASSHQNIQYF
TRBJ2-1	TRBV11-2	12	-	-	TGTGCCAGCAGTACTGGATACAATGAGCAGTTCTTC	CASSTGYNEQFF
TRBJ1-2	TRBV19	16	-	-	TGTGCCAGTAGTATCCCCGGGCAGGGCGCTTCCTATGGCTACACCTTC	CASSIPGQGASYGYTF
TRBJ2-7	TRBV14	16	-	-	TGTGCCAGCAGCCAAGATCATGGACTCCCGGCGGACGAGCAGTACTTC	CASSQDHGLPADEQYF
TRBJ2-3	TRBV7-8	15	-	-	TGTGCCAGCAGCTTTAGGGGTTCAAGCACAGATACGCAGTATTTT	CASSFRGSSTDTQYF
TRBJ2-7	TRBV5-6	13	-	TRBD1	TGTGCCAGCAGCATGAACAGGGGGCGCGAGCAGTACTTC	CASSMNRGREQYF
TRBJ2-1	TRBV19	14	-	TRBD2	TGTGCCAGTAGTATCTCTAGCGGGTTAAATGAGCAGTTCTTC	CASSISSGLNEQFF
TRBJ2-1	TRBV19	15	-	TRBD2	TGTGCCAGTAGTCGAACTAGCGGCATTTACAATGAGCAGTTCTTC	CASSRTSGIYNEQFF
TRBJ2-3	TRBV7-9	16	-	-	TGTGCCAGCAGCTCACGGGACACGGGTACAACAGATACGCAGTATTTT	CASSSRDTGTTDTQYF
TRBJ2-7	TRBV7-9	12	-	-	TGTGCCAGCAGCTTAGACACTTACGAGCAGTACTTC	CASSLDTYEQYF
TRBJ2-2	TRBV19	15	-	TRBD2	TGTGCCAGTAGTATGTTAGCGGGAGCCAGTGGGGAGCTGTTTTTT	CASSMLAGASGELFF
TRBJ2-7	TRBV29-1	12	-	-	TGCAGCGTTGAGCTCAGAACCTACGAGCAGTACTTC	CSVELRTYEQYF
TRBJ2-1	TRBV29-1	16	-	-	TGCAGCGTTGAGGGCCATGGGGGAGTGTCTTACAATGAGCAGTTCTTC	CSVEGHGGVSYNEQFF
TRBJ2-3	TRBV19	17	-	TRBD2	TGTGCCAGTAGTACTTACCCGGGACTAGCGAGCACAGATACGCAGTATTTT	CASSTYPGLASTDTQYF
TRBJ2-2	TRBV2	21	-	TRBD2	TGTGCCAGCAGTGAAGCCCGACCCCCCGCAATAGCGGGAGGTCAGACCGGGGAGCTGTTTTTT	CASSEARPPAIAGGQTGELFF
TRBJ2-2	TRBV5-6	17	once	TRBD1	TGTGCCAGCAGCCAATCCCCGGGACAGGCTAACACCGGGGAGCTGTTTTTT	CASSQSPGQANTGELFF
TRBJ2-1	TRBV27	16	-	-	TGTGCCAGCAGTTCCGACGGTTCAAGCTCCTACAATGAGCAGTTCTTC	CASSSDGSSSYNEQFF
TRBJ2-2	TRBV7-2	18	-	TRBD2	TGTGCCAGCAGCGAGGGACTAGCGGGAGTCGTCGACACCGGGGAGCTGTTTTTT	CASSEGLAGVVDTGELFF
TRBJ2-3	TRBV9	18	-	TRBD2	TGTGCCAGCAGCGCCCCCCCCTCTAGCGGGAGCGTAACAGATACGCAGTATTTT	CASSAPPSSGSVTDTQYF
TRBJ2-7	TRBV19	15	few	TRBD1	TGTGCCAGTAGTATAGATCAGGGGACAGTCTACGAGCAGTACTTC	CASSIDQGTVYEQYF
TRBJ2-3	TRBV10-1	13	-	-	TGCGCCAGCAGCCTAGCAGTTACAGATACGCAGTATTTT	CASSLAVTDTQYF
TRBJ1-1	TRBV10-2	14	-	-	TGCGCCAGCAGTGAGTTTCTCCCGGGCGCCGAAGCTTTCTTT	CASSEFLPGAEAFF
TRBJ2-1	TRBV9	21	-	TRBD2	TGTGCCAGCAGCCCGCGGACTAGCGGGAGTATCGGCCAAGGAGTATACAATGAGCAGTTCTTC	CASSPRTSGSIGQGVYNEQFF